This T cell receptor (beta chain) was recovered during a study of blood T cell repertoires in COVID-19. Looking at the study overall: PBMCs, B-cell-depleted T cells, or T cells were the source of the cDNA or gDNA that made up the material.

Original data processing: Estimation of nucleated cell counts relied on the amplification of reference gene primers. TCRdb's copy holds only in-frame clones and misses some; the assay was immunoSEQ multiplex PCR. Clone size and the V and J calls come from that table; the DNA yielded D and trimming. The data hold over 100,000 clones, with around 90% observed a single time. V was trimmed by 5 bases and J by 7 bases, leaving 15 bases between them. The CDR3 extends over 13 amino acids. Germline-derived CDR1 and CDR2 are LNHNV and YYDKDF (reference sequence). This sequence joins TRBV15 and TRBJ2-7; possibly TRBD1 for D (5 bases). The sequencing sample was made of peripheral blood. This TCR was sampled from a woman between 45 and 60 years old with COVID-19, enrolled during active disease. In DNA, the CDR3 is TGTGCCACCAGCGAGGCCAGGGTCCCAGAGCAGTACTTC. Its protein is CATSEARVPEQYF.